These 30 T cell receptor beta chains were all obtained from the same sample, sequenced in a study of blood T cell repertoires in COVID-19. The table came from immunoSEQ multiplex PCR; TCRdb's copy has only in-frame clones and leaves some out. Here the sample spans about 210,000 clones, 80% to 90% being singletons. Sequenced input: peripheral blood. Receptors were obtained from a man aged 45 to 65 with active or convalescent COVID-19.

CDR3 region: CASSFTGSQEDTQYF. The CDR3 nucleotides are TGTGCCAGCAGCTTTACAGGGTCTCAGGAAGATACGCAGTATTTT. The gene calls are TRBV9 and TRBJ2-3; TRBD1 might be the D (6 bases). Germline CDR1 SGDLS, CDR2 YYNGEE. The ends were cut back, 4 bases at V and 5 bases at J, with 17 bases in the middle. CDR3 length equals 15 residues.

This chain links TRBV24-1 with TRBJ1-1; possible D gene TRBD1, 5 bases. The ends were cut back, 2 bases at V and 1 base at J, with 13 bases in the middle. From germline, CDR1 is KGHDR and CDR2 SFDVKD. The CDR3 contains 16 residues. The CDR3 DNA reads as TGTGCCACCAGTGATTCAAGGCAGGGTTGGAACACTGAAGCTTTCTTT. It specifies CATSDSRQGWNTEAFF.

This chain joins TRBV28 and TRBJ2-7; the match to TRBD1 covers 11 bases. Germline trimming cut 5 bases from V and 0 bases from J; bases unmatched to any gene: 3. This CDR3 is 15 amino acids long. The germline CDR1 and CDR2 sequences are MDHEN and SYDVKM. Here the CDR3 reads CASSAGTGGSYEQYF. DNA of the CDR3: TGTGCCAGCAGTGCCGGGACAGGGGGCTCCTACGAGCAGTACTTC. The full variable domain, with the rest looked up from reference TRBV28 and TRBJ2-7, is DVKVTQSSRYLVKRTGEKVFLECVQDMDHENMFWYRQDPGLGLRLIYFSYDVKMKEKGDIPEGYSVSREKKERFSLILESASTNQTSMYLCASSAGTGGSYEQYFGPGTRLTVT.

The chain is built from TRBV28 and TRBJ2-3, with TRBD2 matching 7 bases. Germline loops: CDR1 MDHEN, CDR2 SYDVKM. This CDR3 has 17 residues. V was clipped by 1 base and J by 0 bases; unmatched bases: 7. The CDR3 loop reads CASSLLMGGTSTDTQYF. The DNA for the CDR3 is TGTGCCAGCAGTTTATTGATGGGGGGGACTAGCACAGATACGCAGTATTTT.

This clone was counted only a few times. This chain links TRBV19 with TRBJ2-7; TRBD1 aligns across 7 bases. Germline V gene data show CDR1 as LNHDA and CDR2 as SQIVND (reference sequence). The V segment lost 5 bases and the J segment 0 bases; nucleotides outside the gene matches: 10. CDR3 length equals 16 residues. CDR3: CASSVRHRDSSYEQYF. CDR3 in DNA: TGTGCCAGTAGTGTTAGACACCGGGACAGCTCCTACGAGCAGTACTTC.

The rearrangement joins TRBV7-8 to TRBJ1-2; 7 nucleotides line up with TRBD1. From germline, CDR1 is SGHVS and CDR2 FQNEAQ. Trimming at V came to 4 bases and at J to 7 bases, leaving 6 bases not matched to a gene. The CDR3 runs 13 residues. The CDR3 DNA sequence: TGTGCCAGCAGCTCGACAGGGAATCTTGGCTACACCTTC. This gives the protein CASSSTGNLGYTF.

This clone was observed a handful of times. V and J are TRBV2 and TRBJ2-7; perhaps TRBD1 as D (5 bases). Trimming took 5 bases from V and 0 from J, leaving 11 bases between them. This CDR3 is 14 amino acids long. Germline V gives CDR1 SNHLY, CDR2 FYNNEI. The CDR3 is CASSSRAISYEQYF. Here the CDR3 DNA reads TGTGCCAGCAGTAGCAGGGCCATCTCCTACGAGCAGTACTTC.

This CDR3 is CASSLEGAGVTPLHF. The CDR3 DNA sequence: TGCGCCAGCAGCTTGGAAGGGGCAGGGGTGACTCCCCTCCACTTT. This rearrangement joins TRBV5-1 to TRBJ1-6; D perhaps matches TRBD1 (6 bases). V lost 0 bases, J lost 13 bases, and 17 bases lay in between. The CDR3 runs to 15 residues. CDR1 is SGHRS, CDR2 YFSETQ, per germline. Full variable domain (missing parts from reference TRBV5-1 and TRBJ1-6): KAGVTQTPRYLIKTRGQQVTLSCSPISGHRSVSWYQQTPGQGLQFLFEYFSETQRNKGNFPGRFSGRQFSNSRSEMNVSTLELGDSALYLCASSLEGAGVTPLHFGNGTRLTVT.

The table lists this clone with a few counts. The V and J genes are TRBV9 and TRBJ1-3, with TRBD1 identical over 12 bases. CDR1 and CDR2 (germline): SGDLS, YYNGEE. There are 15 residues in the CDR3. After removal of 7 bases from V and 4 bases from J, the junction contained 6 bases not matched to a gene. CDR3 amino acids: CASGSGQGAGNTIYF. In nucleotides, the CDR3 is TGTGCCAGCGGATCGGGACAGGGGGCCGGAAACACCATATATTTT. Using reference TRBV9 and TRBJ1-3 for the parts outside the CDR3, the full variable domain is DSGVTQTPKHLITATGQRVTLRCSPRSGDLSVYWYQQSLDQGLQFLIQYYNGEERAKGNILERFSAQQFPDLHSELNLSSLELGDSALYFCASGSGQGAGNTIYFGEGSWLTVV.

The chain recombines TRBV29-1 with TRBJ1-1; D uncertain. Germline V lookup: CDR1 SQVTM, CDR2 ANQGSEA. V dropped 7 bases and J dropped 4 bases, with 13 bases sitting between them. This CDR3 contains 12 residues. The CDR3 bases are TGCAGCGCCAGTCGGGAGACCACTGAAGCTTTCTTT. Encoded protein: CSASRETTEAFF.

A single count supports this clone. The gene calls are TRBV4-3 and TRBJ2-7; D gene unclear. The length of the CDR3 is 14 residues. Trimming cost V 2 bases and J 3 bases, with 11 bases left between them. Germline-derived CDR1 and CDR2 are LGHNA and YSLEER. CDR3 amino acids: CASSQSLTNYEQYF. The CDR3 DNA sequence: TGCGCCAGCAGCCAATCTTTGACAAACTACGAGCAGTACTTC.

This chain joins TRBV19 and TRBJ1-2; D might be TRBD1 (6 bases). Deletions cut 4 bases from V and 0 bases from J, with 18 bases between. CDR3 length equals 17 residues. Germline V gene sequence: CDR1 LNHDA, CDR2 SQIVND (reference sequence). CDR3 in DNA: TGTGCCAGTAGTAGCAATACCCCCGACAGGTCTAACTATGGCTACACCTTC. Amino acid sequence: CASSSNTPDRSNYGYTF.

This chain uses TRBV27 with TRBJ1-5, with D possibly TRBD1 on 6 matching bases. There are 16 residues in the CDR3. The ends were cut back, 5 bases at V and 6 bases at J, with 20 bases in the middle. The V gene's germline CDR1 is MNHEY and CDR2 SMNVEV (reference sequence). The CDR3 DNA follows: TGTGCCAGCAGTCCCCAGTGGCAGGGGTTGGCTCAGCCCCAGCATTTT. This translates into CASSPQWQGLAQPQHF.

There are a few counts of this clone. CDR3 region: CASSERGQYGYTF. In DNA, the CDR3 is TGTGCCAGCAGTGAACGGGGACAGTATGGCTACACCTTC. The rearrangement joins TRBV25-1 to TRBJ1-2; 7 nucleotides line up with TRBD1. This CDR3 has 13 residues. CDR1 is MGHDK, CDR2 SYGVNS, per germline. J lost 5 bases, V lost 2 bases, and 2 bases had no gene match.

The genes are TRBV6-5 and TRBJ1-5; D not certain. This CDR3 has 13 residues. V was cut by 5 bases and J by 5 bases, with 10 bases left in between. Germline V gene sequence: CDR1 MNHEY, CDR2 SVGAGI. The CDR3 spells CASSRSGDQPQHF. CDR3 DNA sequence: TGTGCCAGCAGTAGGAGCGGGGATCAGCCCCAGCATTTT.

This clone was observed a single time. The V call is TRBV9, the J call TRBJ1-3; D gene ambiguous. The germline V gene encodes CDR1 SGDLS and CDR2 YYNGEE. The CDR3 sequence is 16 residues long. V lost 2 bases and J lost 2, with 14 bases in between. This CDR3 is CASSVGDGRTGNTIYF. Written as DNA, the CDR3 is TGTGCCAGCAGCGTCGGGGATGGGAGGACTGGAAACACCATATATTTT.

The V and J genes are TRBV18 and TRBJ2-3; maybe TRBD2 (5 bases). CDR1 and CDR2 (germline): KGHSH, LQKENI. Trimming removed 4 bases at V and 0 bases at J, with 11 bases between. This CDR3 is 15 amino acids long. The CDR3 here is CASSLGVPSTDTQYF. CDR3 DNA: TGTGCCAGCTCACTCGGGGTACCTAGCACAGATACGCAGTATTTT.

The chain has TRBV5-8 and TRBJ2-3; 8 bases map to TRBD1. This CDR3 is 15 amino acids long. With 4 bases clipped from V and 1 base from J, the junction kept 5 bases outside the gene matches. Germline V gene data show CDR1 as SGHTS and CDR2 as YDEGEE. The CDR3 here is CASSLDRDGTDTQYF. As DNA, the CDR3 is TGTGCCAGCAGCCTGGACAGGGACGGCACAGATACGCAGTATTTT. The full variable domain, rest sourced from reference TRBV5-8 and TRBJ2-3, is EAGVTQSPTHLIKTRGQQATLRCSPISGHTSVYWYQQALGLGLQFLLWYDEGEERNRGNFPPRFSGRQFPNYSSELNVNALELEDSALYLCASSLDRDGTDTQYFGPGTRLTVL.

The chain uses TRBV7-3 and TRBJ2-3; the D gene is possibly TRBD2 (5 bases). This CDR3 has 15 residues. Germline V gene lookup returns CDR1 SGHTA and CDR2 FQGTGA. V was clipped by 7 bases and J by 3 bases, with 17 bases between them. CDR3 protein: CASTPSGLETDTQYF. The CDR3 DNA reads as TGTGCCAGCACACCATCAGGACTTGAGACAGATACGCAGTATTTT.

A few counts support this clone. The rearrangement joins TRBV4-1 to TRBJ1-2, with D unresolved. V shed 0 bases and J shed 0 bases, with 20 bases lying between them. Germline CDR1 reads MGHRA; CDR2 reads YSYEKL. The CDR3 is 19 amino acids. CDR3 nucleotide sequence: TGCGCCAGCAGCCAAGATCTGCAGGCCCTCCAAAGCCCTAACTATGGCTACACCTTC. The encoded protein is CASSQDLQALQSPNYGYTF.

Remarks on this clone: The same CDR3 is also encoded by other DNA sequences in this sample. This chain links TRBV29-1 with TRBJ2-7; no firm D call. The CDR3 is 11 residues long. Germline V gene lookup returns CDR1 SQVTM and CDR2 ANQGSEA. Trimming took off 1 base at V and 6 bases at J, with 7 bases between the two ends. The CDR3 region has the DNA TGCAGCGTTGAAGGGCCCCGCGAGCAGTACTTC. This gives the protein CSVEGPREQYF.

The chain joins TRBV5-4 to TRBJ2-3, with 9 bases that match TRBD2. After removal of 6 bases from V and 1 base from J, the junction contained 15 bases not matched to a gene. The germline V gene encodes CDR1 SGHNT and CDR2 YYREEE (reference sequence). The CDR3 is 18 residues long. Here the CDR3 reads CASKSGGASGKGTDTQYF. CDR3 nucleotide sequence: TGTGCCAGCAAATCCGGTGGGGCTAGCGGGAAAGGCACAGATACGCAGTATTTT.

This clone appeared a few times. The rearrangement joins TRBV4-3 to TRBJ2-7; D might be TRBD1 (6 bases). This CDR3 has 18 residues. Germline CDR1 reads LGHNA; CDR2 reads YSLEER. The ends were cut back, 8 bases at V and 0 bases at J, with 26 bases in the middle. The CDR3 sequence is CASLSRHYRDNYSYEQYF. The DNA for the CDR3 is TGCGCCAGCCTCTCCCGGCATTATAGGGACAATTACTCCTACGAGCAGTACTTC.

J is TRBJ2-1 and V is TRBV10-2, with 9 nucleotides matching TRBD2. This CDR3 contains 15 residues. V shed 5 bases and J 6 bases; nucleotides not matched to a gene: 8. CDR1 is WSHSY, CDR2 SAAADI, per germline. This CDR3 is CASSSLAGRPNEQFF. The CDR3, as DNA: TGCGCCAGCAGTTCGCTAGCGGGGAGACCCAATGAGCAGTTCTTC.

Here the CDR3 DNA reads TGTGCCAGCAGTCCGATACATCTCGAGACAGGGCGAGAAAAACTGTTTTTT. Its protein product is CASSPIHLETGREKLFF. The chain employs TRBV28 and TRBJ1-4; TRBD1 aligns across 7 bases. In germline, CDR1 is MDHEN, CDR2 SYDVKM. Losses at the gene ends were 5 bases for V and 8 bases for J; bases not matched to a gene: 17. This CDR3 is built from 17 residues.

V usage is TRBV9 and J usage is TRBJ2-5; a possible D gene is TRBD1 (6 bases). This CDR3 spans 15 amino acids. V lost 0 bases to trimming and J lost 5 bases, with 14 bases between them. In germline, CDR1 is SGDLS, CDR2 YYNGEE. The CDR3 bases are TGTGCCAGCAGCGTAGAGCAGGGGAGCTATGAGACCCAGTACTTC. This translates into CASSVEQGSYETQYF. The variable domain in full, with the rest retrieved from reference TRBV9 and TRBJ2-5, is DSGVTQTPKHLITATGQRVTLRCSPRSGDLSVYWYQQSLDQGLQFLIQYYNGEERAKGNILERFSAQQFPDLHSELNLSSLELGDSALYFCASSVEQGSYETQYFGPGTRLLVL.

V gene TRBV11-2 combines with J gene TRBJ1-2; possible D gene TRBD1, 5 bases. Looked up from germline, CDR1 is SGHAT and CDR2 is FQNNGV. The ends were cut back, 1 base at V and 5 bases at J, with 8 bases in the middle. CDR3 length: 13 amino acids. CDR3 in DNA: TGTGCCAGCAGCTTAGCTGGGGGGTATGGCTACACCTTC. Translation: CASSLAGGYGYTF.

V is TRBV6-5 and J is TRBJ1-2; TRBD1 agrees at 7 bases. CDR3 length: 13 amino acids. With 6 bases clipped from V and 8 bases from J, the junction kept 9 bases outside the gene matches. The V gene's germline CDR1 is MNHEY and CDR2 SVGAGI. CDR3 loop: CASRPQTGSGYTF. Written as DNA, the CDR3 is TGTGCCAGCAGACCTCAGACAGGGAGCGGCTACACCTTC.

This clone was recorded a few times. V and J are TRBV7-6 and TRBJ2-2; 10 nucleotides align to TRBD1. There are 16 residues in the CDR3. Losses at the gene ends were 1 base for V and 2 bases for J; bases not matched to a gene: 1. Germline V CDR1 and CDR2: SGHVS, FNYEAQ. For the CDR3, the DNA is TGTGCCAGCAGCTTAGGACAGGGGGCAAACACCGGGGAGCTGTTTTTT. Its translation is CASSLGQGANTGELFF.

This chain links TRBV14 with TRBJ2-2; 12 bases align to TRBD2. Trimming at V came to 2 bases and at J to 5 bases, leaving 3 bases not matched to a gene. The CDR3 length is 16 residues. The germline gives CDR1 SGHDN, CDR2 FVKESK. CDR3 sequence: CASSQWTSGTTGELFF. The CDR3 coding sequence is TGTGCCAGCAGCCAATGGACTAGCGGGACTACCGGGGAGCTGTTTTTT. The whole variable domain, remainder taken from reference TRBV14 and TRBJ2-2, is EAGVTQFPSHSVIEKGQTVTLRCDPISGHDNLYWYRRVMGKEIKFLLHFVKESKQDESGMPNNRFLAERTGGTYSTLKVQPAELEDSGVYFCASSQWTSGTTGELFFGEGSRLTVL.